This T cell receptor (beta chain) comes out of a study of a mutant IDH1 vaccine in newly diagnosed glioma. Study as a whole: Previous care, which was radiotherapy, temozolomide, or both, most often involved both. Study-level results: The authors found pseudoprogression apparently unrelated to changes in top peripheral T cell clonotypes.

Comments on this clone: Its specificity is unknown.

Clones were sequenced by immunoSEQ multiplex PCR, and TCRdb holds only the in-frame ones, with some missing. Here the sample spans about 88,000 clones, over 70% being singletons. This CDR3 is built from 14 residues. V was clipped by 7 bases and J by 1 base, with 15 bases between them. CDR1 is SQVTM, CDR2 ANQGSEA, per germline. Time point denoted: baseline, week 1 (first vaccination visit). This sample's treatment: pre-vaccination baseline after standard-of-care therapy. New IDH1-mutant, ATRX-lost WHO grade 3 or 4 astrocytomas occurred in donors. The V call is TRBV29-1, the J call TRBJ2-3; D is possibly TRBD2 (5 bases). The sequence derives from a man in his forties with glioma. Some clones in this sample may be carry-over from other donors' samples. The sequencing used PBMCs, collected from a glioma patient treated with radiotherapy, temozolomide or both. Here the CDR3 DNA reads TGCAGCGGAGAGTTAGGAGGAGGCACAGATACGCAGTATTTT. It is translated as CSGELGGGTDTQYF.